The rows below give T cell receptor beta chains drawn from one sample of a study of T cells after yellow fever vaccination. TCRdb ran MiXCR on the 5' RACE reads and lists one entry per CDR3 protein. The sample lists more than 250,000 distinct CDR3 sequences, 6.8% occurring once. The material was PBMCs, obtained about 49 days after the first yellow fever vaccination. The receptors come from a man younger than 35 who received the YFV17D yellow fever vaccine. Each CDR3 is given with its conserved first and last residue. The order of the fields is J gene, V gene, D gene, clone size, CDR3 protein, CDR3 DNA. A D gene is named only where the DNA matches it firmly. Not every row has a clone size; where given, it reads once, few, many or a size class.

J gene: TRBJ2-5
V gene: TRBV5-4
D gene: TRBD2
clone size: few
CDR3 protein: CASTQGSGGQETQYF
CDR3 DNA: TGTGCCAGCACCCAGGGTAGCGGGGGACAAGAGACCCAGTACTTC

J gene: TRBJ2-3
V gene: TRBV24-1
D gene: TRBD2
clone size: few
CDR3 protein: CATSDPGLGTDTQYF
CDR3 DNA: TGTGCCACCAGTGACCCGGGACTAGGGACAGATACGCAGTATTTT

J gene: TRBJ2-2
V gene: TRBV9
D gene: NA
clone size: few
CDR3 protein: CASRGGAETGELFF
CDR3 DNA: TGTGCCAGCAGAGGGGGGGCAGAGACGGGGGAGCTGTTTTTT

J gene: TRBJ1-2
V gene: TRBV2
D gene: NA
clone size: many
CDR3 protein: CATNTGYGYTF
CDR3 DNA: TGTGCCACAAACACCGGCTATGGCTACACCTTC

J gene: TRBJ2-5
V gene: TRBV5-4
D gene: NA
clone size: NA
CDR3 protein: CASSSGLGRLETQYF
CDR3 DNA: TGTGCCAGCAGCTCGGGCCTGGGACGGTTAGAGACCCAGTACTTC

J gene: TRBJ1-3
V gene: TRBV30
D gene: NA
clone size: few
CDR3 protein: CAWSFGRTSGNTIYF
CDR3 DNA: TGTGCCTGGAGTTTTGGACGGACCTCTGGAAACACCATATATTTT

J gene: TRBJ2-2
V gene: TRBV20-1
D gene: TRBD1
clone size: many
CDR3 protein: CSARDRVGTGVTGELFF
CDR3 DNA: TGCAGTGCTAGAGATCGGGTCGGGACAGGGGTGACCGGGGAGCTGTTTTTT

J gene: TRBJ1-5
V gene: TRBV5-1
D gene: NA
clone size: few
CDR3 protein: CASSPDGSNQPQHF
CDR3 DNA: TGCGCCAGCAGCCCGGACGGCAGCAATCAGCCCCAGCATTTT

J gene: TRBJ2-2
V gene: TRBV2
D gene: TRBD2
clone size: few
CDR3 protein: CASSPVRGGPGTGELFF
CDR3 DNA: TGTGCCAGCAGCCCTGTTCGCGGGGGGCCTGGTACCGGGGAGCTGTTTTTT

J gene: TRBJ2-1
V gene: TRBV7-2
D gene: TRBD1
clone size: NA
CDR3 protein: CASSWYRGNEQFF
CDR3 DNA: TGTGCCAGCAGCTGGTACAGGGGCAATGAGCAGTTCTTC

J gene: TRBJ1-1
V gene: TRBV7-6
D gene: NA
clone size: NA
CDR3 protein: CASSLGLVNTEAFF
CDR3 DNA: TGTGCCAGCAGCTTAGGTCTTGTGAACACTGAAGCTTTCTTT

J gene: TRBJ1-1
V gene: TRBV6-1
D gene: NA
clone size: few
CDR3 protein: CASSRSGALGGTEAFF
CDR3 DNA: TGTGCCAGCAGCCGGTCAGGGGCCCTCGGGGGCACTGAAGCTTTCTTT

J gene: TRBJ2-1
V gene: TRBV5-4
D gene: NA
clone size: NA
CDR3 protein: CASSLRTSSWGEQFF
CDR3 DNA: TGTGCCAGCAGCTTGCGAACTAGTAGTTGGGGTGAGCAGTTCTTC

J gene: TRBJ2-2
V gene: TRBV5-1
D gene: TRBD2
clone size: few
CDR3 protein: CASRSTSGGTGELFF
CDR3 DNA: TGCGCCAGCAGATCGACTAGCGGGGGGACCGGGGAGCTGTTTTTT

J gene: TRBJ2-4
V gene: TRBV6-6
D gene: NA
clone size: NA
CDR3 protein: CASSEEAKNIQYF
CDR3 DNA: TGTGCCAGCAGTGAGGAAGCCAAAAACATTCAGTACTTC

J gene: TRBJ2-7
V gene: TRBV7-9
D gene: TRBD1
clone size: few
CDR3 protein: CASSLNQGAPGEQYF
CDR3 DNA: TGTGCCAGCAGCTTAAATCAGGGGGCCCCGGGAGAGCAGTACTTC

J gene: TRBJ2-5
V gene: TRBV7-8
D gene: NA
clone size: few
CDR3 protein: CASSLPTAALKETQYF
CDR3 DNA: TGTGCCAGCAGCTTACCGACGGCGGCCCTGAAAGAGACCCAGTACTTC

J gene: TRBJ2-7
V gene: TRBV7-2
D gene: NA
clone size: NA
CDR3 protein: CASGDRSTPLEQYF
CDR3 DNA: TGTGCCAGTGGGGACCGCTCTACTCCCCTCGAGCAGTACTTC

J gene: TRBJ1-2
V gene: TRBV6-2/TRBV6-3
D gene: NA
clone size: few
CDR3 protein: CASSGLYGYTF
CDR3 DNA: TGTGCCAGCTCAGGCCTATATGGCTACACCTTC

J gene: TRBJ1-3
V gene: TRBV5-1
D gene: NA
clone size: NA
CDR3 protein: CASSLTGPSSGNTIYF
CDR3 DNA: TGCGCCAGCAGCTTGACAGGGCCTAGCTCTGGAAACACCATATATTTT

J gene: TRBJ2-4
V gene: TRBV5-1
D gene: NA
clone size: few
CDR3 protein: CASSLGWTNIQYF
CDR3 DNA: TGCGCCAGCAGCTTGGGTTGGACAAACATTCAGTACTTC

J gene: TRBJ1-1
V gene: TRBV7-2
D gene: NA
clone size: NA
CDR3 protein: CASSRNSKGTEAFF
CDR3 DNA: TGTGCCAGCAGCCGTAACTCGAAGGGGACTGAAGCTTTCTTT

J gene: TRBJ2-7
V gene: TRBV12-3/TRBV12-4
D gene: TRBD2
clone size: NA
CDR3 protein: CASSLSGGAYEQYF
CDR3 DNA: TGTGCCAGCAGTCTTAGCGGGGGGGCCTACGAGCAGTACTTC

J gene: TRBJ2-3
V gene: TRBV20-1
D gene: NA
clone size: few
CDR3 protein: CSAREARGPGDTQYF
CDR3 DNA: TGCAGTGCTAGAGAGGCCCGGGGCCCGGGAGATACGCAGTATTTT

J gene: TRBJ2-6
V gene: TRBV18
D gene: TRBD1
clone size: NA
CDR3 protein: CASSLQGVFTGANVLTF
CDR3 DNA: TGTGCCAGCTCGCTACAGGGGGTGTTCACTGGGGCCAACGTCCTGACTTTC

J gene: TRBJ1-4
V gene: TRBV29-1
D gene: NA
clone size: few
CDR3 protein: CSVDGLSGQPAGKLFF
CDR3 DNA: TGCAGCGTTGACGGTTTGTCAGGGCAGCCCGCCGGAAAACTGTTTTTT

J gene: TRBJ1-1
V gene: TRBV7-2
D gene: NA
clone size: many
CDR3 protein: CASSLAFQYPEAFF
CDR3 DNA: TGTGCCAGCAGCTTAGCCTTCCAGTACCCTGAAGCTTTCTTT

J gene: TRBJ2-4
V gene: TRBV12-3/TRBV12-4
D gene: NA
clone size: NA
CDR3 protein: CASSLPGARNIQYF
CDR3 DNA: TGTGCCAGCAGTTTACCAGGGGCGCGGAACATTCAGTACTTC

J gene: TRBJ2-3
V gene: TRBV18
D gene: TRBD2
clone size: few
CDR3 protein: CASSPPLAGADTQYF
CDR3 DNA: TGTGCCAGCTCACCACCCCTAGCGGGGGCAGATACGCAGTATTTT

J gene: TRBJ2-5
V gene: TRBV20-1
D gene: NA
clone size: NA
CDR3 protein: CSARDLFPGQVYRETQYF
CDR3 DNA: TGCAGTGCTAGAGATCTTTTCCCTGGGCAGGTGTACAGGGAGACCCAGTACTTC

J gene: TRBJ1-5
V gene: TRBV28
D gene: NA
clone size: NA
CDR3 protein: CASGAGVFDNQPQHF
CDR3 DNA: TGTGCCAGCGGGGCAGGAGTGTTCGACAATCAGCCCCAGCATTTT

J gene: TRBJ1-1
V gene: TRBV7-3
D gene: NA
clone size: NA
CDR3 protein: CASSPTAGTEAFF
CDR3 DNA: TGTGCCAGCAGCCCCACGGCCGGCACTGAAGCTTTCTTT

J gene: TRBJ1-3
V gene: TRBV29-1
D gene: NA
clone size: NA
CDR3 protein: CSVEGADSGNTIYF
CDR3 DNA: TGCAGCGTTGAAGGGGCAGACTCTGGAAACACCATATATTTT

J gene: TRBJ2-7
V gene: TRBV7-2
D gene: NA
clone size: few
CDR3 protein: CASSLAYGATYEQYF
CDR3 DNA: TGTGCCAGCAGCCTAGCGTACGGCGCCACCTACGAGCAGTACTTC

J gene: TRBJ2-7
V gene: TRBV14
D gene: NA
clone size: NA
CDR3 protein: CASSQSRGTRESSYEQYF
CDR3 DNA: TGTGCCAGCAGCCAATCTAGGGGGACGCGGGAGAGCTCCTACGAGCAGTACTTC

J gene: TRBJ1-1
V gene: TRBV3-1
D gene: TRBD1
clone size: few
CDR3 protein: CASSRQGPNTEAFF
CDR3 DNA: TGTGCCAGCAGTAGACAGGGGCCGAACACTGAAGCTTTCTTT

J gene: TRBJ2-4
V gene: TRBV7-9
D gene: NA
clone size: many
CDR3 protein: CASASPGLAKNIQYF
CDR3 DNA: TGTGCCAGCGCGTCGCCGGGACTAGCCAAAAACATTCAGTACTTC

J gene: TRBJ1-4
V gene: TRBV2
D gene: NA
clone size: NA
CDR3 protein: CASTGLATNEKLFF
CDR3 DNA: TGTGCCAGCACCGGTCTTGCAACTAATGAAAAACTGTTTTTT

J gene: TRBJ2-3
V gene: TRBV7-2
D gene: TRBD2
clone size: NA
CDR3 protein: CASSGLAGMDTQYF
CDR3 DNA: TGTGCCAGCAGCGGACTAGCGGGGATGGATACGCAGTATTTT

J gene: TRBJ2-5
V gene: TRBV21-1
D gene: NA
clone size: few
CDR3 protein: CASRRTDQETQYF
CDR3 DNA: TGTGCCAGCAGGAGGACAGACCAAGAGACCCAGTACTTC

J gene: TRBJ2-3
V gene: TRBV7-8
D gene: NA
clone size: few
CDR3 protein: CASSRRWDTQYF
CDR3 DNA: TGTGCCAGCAGCCGACGGTGGGATACGCAGTATTTT

J gene: TRBJ2-5
V gene: TRBV19
D gene: TRBD2
clone size: NA
CDR3 protein: CASGVGGGQETQYF
CDR3 DNA: TGTGCCAGTGGGGTCGGGGGAGGGCAAGAGACCCAGTACTTC

J gene: TRBJ1-5
V gene: TRBV19
D gene: NA
clone size: NA
CDR3 protein: CASSIGGSAPQHF
CDR3 DNA: TGTGCCAGTAGTATCGGGGGCAGCGCGCCCCAGCATTTT

J gene: TRBJ2-5
V gene: TRBV28
D gene: NA
clone size: NA
CDR3 protein: CASRETTEEIQYF
CDR3 DNA: TGTGCCAGCAGAGAGACTACCGAAGAGATCCAGTACTTC

J gene: TRBJ2-7
V gene: TRBV11-1
D gene: NA
clone size: many
CDR3 protein: CASSFGNEQYF
CDR3 DNA: TGTGCCAGCAGCTTCGGGAACGAGCAGTACTTC

J gene: TRBJ2-2
V gene: TRBV7-9
D gene: TRBD2
clone size: many
CDR3 protein: CASSFLAGANTGELFF
CDR3 DNA: TGTGCCAGCAGCTTCTTAGCGGGGGCGAACACCGGGGAGCTGTTTTTT

J gene: TRBJ2-1
V gene: TRBV4-3
D gene: NA
clone size: few
CDR3 protein: CASSQEWPTYNEQFF
CDR3 DNA: TGCGCCAGCAGCCAAGAATGGCCGACCTACAATGAGCAGTTCTTC

J gene: TRBJ2-4
V gene: TRBV11-2
D gene: TRBD2
clone size: few
CDR3 protein: CASRRTSGGLAKNIQYF
CDR3 DNA: TGTGCCAGCAGACGGACTAGCGGGGGGCTAGCCAAAAACATTCAGTACTTC

J gene: TRBJ2-3
V gene: TRBV4-1
D gene: NA
clone size: NA
CDR3 protein: CASSQVSVSEDTQYF
CDR3 DNA: TGCGCCAGCAGCCAAGTCTCCGTCTCGGAGGATACGCAGTATTTT

J gene: TRBJ2-7
V gene: TRBV7-2
D gene: TRBD1
clone size: NA
CDR3 protein: CASSPAGRTGGYEQYF
CDR3 DNA: TGTGCCAGCAGCCCCGCCGGCCGAACAGGGGGCTACGAGCAGTACTTC

J gene: TRBJ2-4
V gene: TRBV19
D gene: NA
clone size: few
CDR3 protein: CASSIDRTKSVAKNIQYF
CDR3 DNA: TGTGCCAGTAGTATAGATCGGACAAAGTCGGTTGCCAAAAACATTCAGTACTTC

J gene: TRBJ2-1
V gene: TRBV15
D gene: TRBD1
clone size: NA
CDR3 protein: CATSSRTKMTGELNEQFF
CDR3 DNA: TGTGCCACCAGCAGCCGAACGAAAATGACAGGGGAGTTGAATGAGCAGTTCTTC

J gene: TRBJ2-2
V gene: TRBV20-1
D gene: TRBD2
clone size: NA
CDR3 protein: CSARELAGGANTGELFF
CDR3 DNA: TGCAGTGCTAGAGAACTAGCGGGGGGGGCGAACACCGGGGAGCTGTTTTTT

J gene: TRBJ2-5
V gene: TRBV5-6
D gene: TRBD1
clone size: NA
CDR3 protein: CASSFRQGKETQYF
CDR3 DNA: TGTGCCAGCAGCTTCCGACAGGGTAAAGAGACCCAGTACTTC